The text below deals with one TCR beta chain. The data were taken from a study of beta chain features in type 1 diabetes. Sampling consisted of one heparinised blood draw per donor, averaging around 100 mL. A sort by CD45RO/CCR7/CD25/CD127/CD95/CD27 yielded CD4+ naive, central memory, regulatory and stem cell-like memory cells. All of the sorted populations showed purity greater than 95%. Expressed TCRB transcripts got sequenced, as all isolated RNA was reverse transcribed. Method: immunoSEQ multiplex PCR; TCRdb's copy keeps in-frame clones and lacks some. This repertoire shows roughly 500,000 clones, 30% found once; its top ten account for about 0.065%. This TCR derives from a man younger than 35 in good health. Sequenced sample: naive CD4+ T cells from blood.

DNA for the CDR3: TGTGCCAGCAGCCAGGGGGGTGGCTCCTACGAGCAGTACTTC. It specifies CASSQGGGSYEQYF. This chain links TRBV7-2 with TRBJ2-7, with D maybe TRBD1 (7 bases). With 5 bases removed from V and 0 bases from J, the gap between germline ends came to 11 bases. This CDR3 comprises 14 residues. Germline V CDR1 and CDR2: SGHTA, FQGNSA.